This T cell receptor beta chain was sequenced for a study of identical twins. There are a few counts of this clonotype. TCRdb reanalysed the 5' RACE reads using MiXCR and keeps one entry per CDR3 protein. The sample has 570,000 or so distinct CDR3 sequences; more than 9% are singletons. The germline V gene has CDR1 GTSNPN and CDR2 SVGIG (reference sequence). Deletions cut 4 bases from V and 0 bases from J, with 13 bases between. The CDR3 sequence is 14 residues long. These data also featured in a second study, about yellow fever vaccine responses in identical twins.

The sequenced sample consisted of PBMCs. The sequence derives from a woman aged 18-30 years in good health. The chain combines TRBV30 with TRBJ2-7, with a tentative D call TRBD2 (6 bases). The CDR3, as DNA: TGTGCCTGGACCTCGGTCGGGGGCTCCTACGAGCAGTACTTC. Translating gives CAWTSVGGSYEQYF.